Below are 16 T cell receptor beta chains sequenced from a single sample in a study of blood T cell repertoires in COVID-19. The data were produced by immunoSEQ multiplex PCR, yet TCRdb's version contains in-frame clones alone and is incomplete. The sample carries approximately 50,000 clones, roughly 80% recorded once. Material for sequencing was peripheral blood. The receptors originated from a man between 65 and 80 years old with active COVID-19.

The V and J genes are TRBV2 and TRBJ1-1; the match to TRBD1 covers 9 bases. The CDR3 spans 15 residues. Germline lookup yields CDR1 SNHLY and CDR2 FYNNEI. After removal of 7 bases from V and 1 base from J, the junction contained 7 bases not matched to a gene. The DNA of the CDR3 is TGTGCCAGCACCCCCGGACAGGGGACGAACACTGAAGCTTTCTTT. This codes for CASTPGQGTNTEAFF. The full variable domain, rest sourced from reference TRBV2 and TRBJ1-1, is EPEVTQTPSHQVTQMGQEVILRCVPISNHLYFYWYRQILGQKVEFLVSFYNNEISEKSEIFDDQFSVERPDGSNFTLKIRSTKLEDSAMYFCASTPGQGTNTEAFFGQGTRLTVV.

The CDR3: CAISDRQGANNEQYF. The CDR3 DNA follows: TGTGCCATCAGTGACAGACAGGGGGCGAATAACGAGCAGTACTTC. This chain joins TRBV10-3 and TRBJ2-7; 10 bases match TRBD1. CDR3 length: 15 amino acids. With 3 bases clipped from V and 5 bases from J, the junction kept 7 bases outside the gene matches. CDR1 ENHRY and CDR2 SYGVKD come from the germline V gene.

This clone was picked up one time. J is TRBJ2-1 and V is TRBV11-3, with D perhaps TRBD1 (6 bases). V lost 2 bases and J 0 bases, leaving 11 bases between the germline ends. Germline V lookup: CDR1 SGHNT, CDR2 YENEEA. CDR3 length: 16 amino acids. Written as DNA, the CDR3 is TGTGCCAGCAGCTTAAGGGGGAGTAGCTCCTACAATGAGCAGTTCTTC. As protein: CASSLRGSSSYNEQFF.

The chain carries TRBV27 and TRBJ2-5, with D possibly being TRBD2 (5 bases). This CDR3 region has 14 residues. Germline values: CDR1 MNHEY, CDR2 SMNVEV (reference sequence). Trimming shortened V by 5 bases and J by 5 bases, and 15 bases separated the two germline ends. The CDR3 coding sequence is TGTGCCAGCAGTGAATGGGGAGCGAGGGAGACCCAGTACTTC. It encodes CASSEWGARETQYF.

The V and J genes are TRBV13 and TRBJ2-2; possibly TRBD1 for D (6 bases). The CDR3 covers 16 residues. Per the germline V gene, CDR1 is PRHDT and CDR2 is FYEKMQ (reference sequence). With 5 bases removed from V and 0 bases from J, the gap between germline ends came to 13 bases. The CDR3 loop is CASSPKQGANTGELFF. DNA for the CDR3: TGTGCCAGCAGCCCGAAACAGGGAGCGAACACCGGGGAGCTGTTTTTT. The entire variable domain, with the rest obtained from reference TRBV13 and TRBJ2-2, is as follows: AAGVIQSPRHLIKEKRETATLKCYPIPRHDTVYWYQQGPGQDPQFLISFYEKMQSDKGSIPDRFSAQQFSDYHSELNMSSLELGDSALYFCASSPKQGANTGELFFGEGSRLTVL.

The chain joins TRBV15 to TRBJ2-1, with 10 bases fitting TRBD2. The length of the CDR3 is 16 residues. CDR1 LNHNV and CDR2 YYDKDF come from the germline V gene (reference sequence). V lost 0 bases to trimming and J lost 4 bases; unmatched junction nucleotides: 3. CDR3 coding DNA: TGTGCCACCAGCAGAGAGACGGGACTAGCGTACAATGAGCAGTTCTTC. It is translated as CATSRETGLAYNEQFF.

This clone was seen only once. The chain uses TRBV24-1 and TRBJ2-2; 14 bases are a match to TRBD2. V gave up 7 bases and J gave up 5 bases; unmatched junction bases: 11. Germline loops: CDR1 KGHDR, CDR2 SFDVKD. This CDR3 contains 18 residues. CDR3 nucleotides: TGTGCCACCAGCCCGGGACTAGCGGGGGCGCGGGGGACCGGGGAGCTGTTTTTT. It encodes CATSPGLAGARGTGELFF.

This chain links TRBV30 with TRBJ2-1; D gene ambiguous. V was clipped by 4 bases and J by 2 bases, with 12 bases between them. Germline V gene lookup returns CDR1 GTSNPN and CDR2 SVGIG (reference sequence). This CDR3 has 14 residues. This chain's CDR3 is CAWTLALPYNEQFF. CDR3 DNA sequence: TGTGCCTGGACCCTGGCCCTGCCCTACAATGAGCAGTTCTTC. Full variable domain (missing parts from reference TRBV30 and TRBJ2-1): SQTIHQWPATLVQPVGSPLSLECTVEGTSNPNLYWYRQAAGRGLQLLFYSVGIGQISSEVPQNLSASRPQDRQFILSSKKLLLSDSGFYLCAWTLALPYNEQFFGPGTRLTVL.

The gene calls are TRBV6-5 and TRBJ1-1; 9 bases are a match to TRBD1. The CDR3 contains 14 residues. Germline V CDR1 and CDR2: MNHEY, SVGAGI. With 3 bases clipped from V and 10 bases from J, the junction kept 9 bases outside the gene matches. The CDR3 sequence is CASSYTTGGPGAFF. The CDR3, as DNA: TGTGCCAGCAGTTATACCACAGGGGGCCCGGGAGCTTTCTTT.

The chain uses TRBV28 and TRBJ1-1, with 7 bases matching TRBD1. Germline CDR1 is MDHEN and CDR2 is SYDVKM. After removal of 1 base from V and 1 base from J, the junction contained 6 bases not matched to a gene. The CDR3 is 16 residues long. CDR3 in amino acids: CASSLYDQGGNTEAFF. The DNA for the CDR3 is TGTGCCAGCAGTTTATACGACCAGGGGGGGAACACTGAAGCTTTCTTT.

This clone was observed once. This chain's CDR3 is CASSLSSAGRGLYGYTF. As DNA, the CDR3 is TGTGCCAGCAGCTTAAGCTCAGCGGGCAGGGGGCTTTATGGCTACACCTTC. The V gene is TRBV11-2, the J gene TRBJ1-2, with 8 positions matching TRBD1. The CDR3 is 17 residues long. Losses at the gene ends were 2 bases for V and 5 bases for J; bases not matched to a gene: 13. The germline CDR1 and CDR2 sequences are SGHAT and FQNNGV.

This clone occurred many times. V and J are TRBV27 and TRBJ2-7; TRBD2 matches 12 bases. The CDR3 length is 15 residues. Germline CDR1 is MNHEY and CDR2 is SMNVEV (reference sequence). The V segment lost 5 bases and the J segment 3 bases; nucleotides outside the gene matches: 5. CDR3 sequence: CASSVTSGSYYEQYF. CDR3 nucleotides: TGTGCCAGCAGTGTGACTAGCGGGAGTTACTACGAGCAGTACTTC.

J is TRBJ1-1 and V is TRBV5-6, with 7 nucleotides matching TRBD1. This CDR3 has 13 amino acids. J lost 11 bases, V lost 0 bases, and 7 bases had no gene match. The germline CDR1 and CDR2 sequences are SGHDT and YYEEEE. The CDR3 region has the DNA TGTGCCAGCAGCTTGGAGAGGGGGCACAGGGCTTTCTTT. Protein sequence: CASSLERGHRAFF.

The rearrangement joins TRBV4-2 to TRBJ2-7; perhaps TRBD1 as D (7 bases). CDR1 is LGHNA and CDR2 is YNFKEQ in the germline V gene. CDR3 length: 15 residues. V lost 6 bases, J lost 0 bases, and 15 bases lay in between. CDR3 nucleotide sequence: TGTGCCAGCAGGTACATCAGGGGGGCCTCCTACGAGCAGTACTTC. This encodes CASRYIRGASYEQYF.

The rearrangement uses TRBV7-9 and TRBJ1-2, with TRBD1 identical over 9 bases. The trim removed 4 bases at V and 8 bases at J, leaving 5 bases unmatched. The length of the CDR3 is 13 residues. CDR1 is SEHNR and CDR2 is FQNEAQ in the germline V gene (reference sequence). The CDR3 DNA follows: TGTGCCAGCAGCTCACAGGGGGCGCGGGGCTACACCTTC. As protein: CASSSQGARGYTF.

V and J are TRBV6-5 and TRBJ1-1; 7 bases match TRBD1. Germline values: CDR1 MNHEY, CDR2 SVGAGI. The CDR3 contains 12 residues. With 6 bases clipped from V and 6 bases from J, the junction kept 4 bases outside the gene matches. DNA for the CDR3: TGTGCCAGCAGGGACGGGACAGCTGAAGCTTTCTTT. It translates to CASRDGTAEAFF.